This T cell receptor (beta chain) emerged from a study of blood T cells in healthy people across ages. Points from the study as a whole: With naive T cell percentage, TCR beta diversity showed a strong correlation.

The donors, healthy Caucasians from Russia, were aged about 6 to 100. Through a sample-barcoded 5' primer and a J-beta primer mix, a second PCR was run for about 6 to 11 cycles. TCRdb re-analysed the 5' RACE reads in MiXCR, keeping a single row per CDR3 protein. Found here are 600,000 to 850,000 distinct CDR3 sequences, 25% of them singletons; the top ten hold more than 8.5%. As to this clonotype: The antigen remains unidentified.

These data are also associated with another study on T cells of mothers and their children. This second study says: The study sampled a few healthy Caucasian mothers and their six children. T cell clones that were persistent and microchimeric went undetected.

Material: blood. This sequence was found in a boy younger than 18 in good health.

The CDR3 reads CASIPQGGARNEQFF. The CDR3 DNA follows: TGTGCCAGCATCCCGCAAGGGGGCGCTCGGAATGAGCAGTTCTTC. J is TRBJ2-1 and V is TRBV7-8; 7 bases fit TRBD1. Germline V CDR1 and CDR2: SGHVS, FQNEAQ. The length of the CDR3 is 15 residues. V lost 7 bases, J lost 7 bases, and 13 bases stayed unmatched.